This T cell receptor (beta chain) was sequenced in a study of T-cell memory formation after mild COVID-19. This clonotype has a count of ten or more. Employing constant-segment primers, 5'RACE generated TCR alpha and TCR beta cDNA libraries bearing sample barcodes and UMIs. One entry per CDR3 protein, called by TCRdb with MiXCR from the 5' RACE reads. The sample contains around 430,000 distinct CDR3 sequences, 15% to 20% of which appear only once. Sequencing input: PBMCs or a T cell subset sorted from them (not recorded which). This TCR was recovered from a man aged 18 to 29 who had mild COVID-19 (a few samples of this study predate the infection). Cell type and time point are not known.

The CDR3 region is CASSLDGQHNYGYTF. DNA of the CDR3: TGTGCCAGCAGCTTAGACGGACAGCATAACTATGGCTACACCTTC. This chain links TRBV7-2 with TRBJ1-2; possibly TRBD1 for D (6 bases). CDR1 and CDR2 (germline): SGHTA, FQGNSA. CDR3 size: 15 residues. V was pared by 1 base and J by 1 base, with 10 bases between.